These T cell receptor beta chains were read from a single sample in a study of blood T cells in healthy people across ages. TCRdb redid the calling of the 5' RACE reads with MiXCR, one entry per CDR3 protein. The sample records hundreds of thousands of distinct CDR3 sequences, 24% being singletons. Another study also made use of these data, one on T cells of mothers and their children.

The specimen was blood. The receptors stem from a boy younger than 18 in good health. CDR3s include the opening cysteine and the closing phenylalanine or tryptophan. A D gene is named only where the DNA matches it firmly. For some rows the clone size is stated as once, few or many, or as a class when expanded; others skip it.

D	J	length	size	V	DNA	CDR3
NA	TRBJ2-7	14	NA	TRBV28	TGTGCCAGCAGTTTAATTGGACAGAGCTACGAGCAGTACTTC	CASSLIGQSYEQYF
NA	TRBJ1-6	16	NA	TRBV7-8	TGTGCCAGCACCCCTTACGGAGAGGGGGGTCATTCACCCCTCCACTTT	CASTPYGEGGHSPLHF
NA	TRBJ2-3	15	few	TRBV20-1	TGCAGTGCTACTGAGGGGGGGGGACGCACAGATACGCAGTATTTT	CSATEGGGRTDTQYF
NA	TRBJ2-3	17	NA	TRBV29-1	TGCAGCGTTGAAAGCGGTACCGGAGATAAAGTTTCAGATACGCAGTATTTT	CSVESGTGDKVSDTQYF
TRBD2	TRBJ2-1	15	NA	TRBV11-2	TGTGCCAGCAGCTTAGTGGGCGGGAGTTTCAATGAGCAGTTCTTC	CASSLVGGSFNEQFF
NA	TRBJ2-1	16	NA	TRBV4-3	TGCGCCAGCAGTCTATTATTGGGGGGGGGCTCTTCTGAGCAGTTCTTC	CASSLLLGGGSSEQFF
TRBD1	TRBJ2-1	16	few	TRBV4-3	TGCGCCAGCAGCTTGAGGTATGGACAGGGGAGCAACGAGCAGTTCTTC	CASSLRYGQGSNEQFF
NA	TRBJ1-2	16	NA	TRBV9	TGTGCCAGCAGCTCCGGGACCGGAGGCAGGGACTATGGCTACACCTTC	CASSSGTGGRDYGYTF
TRBD2	TRBJ2-7	15	NA	TRBV12-3/TRBV12-4	TGTGCCAGCAGTTTAGCCTCGACTAGCGGCTACGAGCAGTACTTC	CASSLASTSGYEQYF
NA	TRBJ2-5	14	NA	TRBV29-1	TGCAGCGTAGAGCCTGAGGCGGGCGGAGAGACCCAGTACTTC	CSVEPEAGGETQYF
NA	TRBJ2-5	12	few	TRBV9	TGTGCCAGCAGCCCCGGATTTGAGACCCAGTACTTC	CASSPGFETQYF
NA	TRBJ2-7	16	once	TRBV10-3	TGTGCCATCAGTGAGACCGGACACCGACCTTGGGGCGAGCAGTACTTC	CAISETGHRPWGEQYF